This T cell receptor beta chain was captured in a study of beta chain features in type 1 diabetes. Study-wide results and limits: For Type 1 diabetes patients, all four CD4+ subsets carried TCRB CDR3s that were moderately but significantly shorter. VDJ junctions sequenced from type 1 diabetes patients showed fewer insertions and more deletions. Shorter templates might be favored by PCR, equally in patients and controls.

Sequencing targeted expressed TCRB transcripts, as all isolated RNA had been reverse transcribed. TCRdb's table, derived via immunoSEQ multiplex PCR, lists solely in-frame clones and lacks some. The repertoire has 150,000 to 190,000 clones, about 9.4% of them found once; the top ten carry around 0.48%. This clone has a handful of counts. Antigen unknown. The sample comprised central memory CD4+ T cells from blood. This receptor was obtained from a man aged 30 to 45 with type 1 diabetes.

This chain's CDR3 is CASSPDGGQETQYF. In nucleotides, the CDR3 is TGTGCCAGCTCACCCGACGGGGGCCAAGAGACCCAGTACTTC. This rearrangement joins TRBV18 to TRBJ2-5; possible D gene TRBD2, 6 bases. This CDR3 has 14 residues. The V end was cut by 3 bases, the J end by 1 base, with 9 bases between. Germline values: CDR1 KGHSH, CDR2 LQKENI.